Following are 7 T cell receptor beta chains from one sample sequenced in a study of identical twins. A single record per CDR3 protein comes from TCRdb applying MiXCR to the 5' RACE reads. The data show 1,800,000 or so distinct CDR3 sequences, around 29% seen once. The specimen sequenced was cord blood. The receptors originated from a newborn girl in good health.

The gene calls are TRBV20-1 and TRBJ1-6; D call uncertain. Trimming took off 0 bases at V and 3 bases at J, with 12 bases between the two ends. Germline V gene sequence: CDR1 DFQATT, CDR2 SNEGSKA (reference sequence). The CDR3 sequence is 16 residues long. CDR3 loop: CSAREVGGIYNSPLHF. CDR3 DNA sequence: TGCAGTGCTAGAGAAGTTGGAGGGATCTATAATTCACCCCTCCACTTT.

This chain links TRBV25-1 with TRBJ2-7, with no clear D. CDR1 MGHDK and CDR2 SYGVNS come from the germline V gene. Trimming shortened V by 5 bases and J by 2 bases, and 10 bases separated the two germline ends. The CDR3 totals 13 residues. The CDR3 region is CASSTDGAYEQYF. In DNA, the CDR3 is TGTGCCAGCAGTACGGACGGCGCCTACGAGCAGTACTTC.

This rearrangement joins TRBV9 to TRBJ2-7; 8 bases match TRBD2. This CDR3 has 14 residues. CDR1 and CDR2 from the germline V gene are SGDLS and YYNGEE. Trimming took 4 bases from V and 5 from J; bases not matched to a gene: 8. Here the CDR3 DNA reads TGTGCCAGCAGCCCTAGGGTAGCGGGAAACGAGCAGTACTTC. Protein product: CASSPRVAGNEQYF.

This clonotype appeared a few times. This chain connects TRBV20-1 to TRBJ2-7, with a weak D call TRBD1 (7 bases). This CDR3 is 14 amino acids long. Germline CDR1 DFQATT, CDR2 SNEGSKA (reference sequence). V was pared by 3 bases and J by 0 bases, with 12 bases between. The CDR3 reads CSARRDSYSYEQYF. As DNA, the CDR3 is TGCAGTGCTAGGCGGGACAGTTACTCCTACGAGCAGTACTTC.

Regarding this clonotype: One base away lies a much larger clone, so this may be a sequencing read error. In DNA, the CDR3 is TGTGCCAGCGGACCGGGACAGCTTCCCTACGAGCAGTTCTTC. Translation: CASGPGQLPYEQFF. This chain connects TRBV12-3 or TRBV12-4 to TRBJ2-1; 7 positions agree with TRBD1. This CDR3 region has 14 residues. V dropped 8 bases and J dropped 10; count of bases not matched to a gene: 14.

With regard to this clonotype: A much larger clone lies one base from this, so it may be a read error. The gene calls are TRBV15 and TRBJ2-4, with no clear D. The assigned J gene may be wrong: the sequence end matches TRBJ2-7 better. This CDR3 region has 15 residues. Germline loops: CDR1 LNHNV, CDR2 YYDKDF (reference sequence). The CDR3 region has the DNA TGTGCCACCAGCAGAGATTCAAGGATCTCCTCCGAGCAGTACTTC. It translates to CATSRDSRISSEQYF.

Only a few counts were recorded for this clonotype. This chain uses TRBV29-1 with TRBJ2-5, with D unclear. V was shortened by 4 bases and J by 5 bases, with 26 bases between the two germline ends. The CDR3 has 17 residues. Germline V gene sequence: CDR1 SQVTM, CDR2 ANQGSEA. CDR3 in DNA: TGCAGCGTTGTTGTTGCCTCTACGACTCGACCTACCGAGACCCAGTACTTC. Translation: CSVVVASTTRPTETQYF.